This TCR beta chain was sequenced during a study of technical replicates of blood from several donors (dated by TCRdb to about 2017). Library method: the immunoSEQ multiplex PCR assay. The source is immuneACCESS, and TCRdb retained only in-frame sequences with V and J called. Part of the clones is not carried over; for the studies checked, unresolved V genes explain less than half of this, and the remainder is unexplained. Counted in this sample were about 79,000 clones; around 90% of them appeared once. Clones ranked in the top ten supply 0.3% to 0.45% of the sample. The germline V and J ends show losses of 2 bases and 1 base respectively, and no gene match explains 1 base of the junction. Looking up the germline V gene (reference sequence) yields CDR1 MNHEY and CDR2 SMNVEV. Inclusive of the bounding cysteine and phenylalanine, the CDR3 is 15 residues long. The kept DNA is CDR3 alone, 45 bases in frame from the first base.

Of note for this clone: The specificity of this receptor is unknown. Qualities for individual bases were not recorded, and no much larger clone is one base off.

The sequencing input was T cells isolated from PBMCs. This sequence originates from a human donor in good health. Some clones in this sample may be carry-over from other donors' samples. This receptor chain uses TRBV27 and TRBJ2-7; TRBD2 lines up with 11 middle nucleotides. The CDR3 is CASSLGTSGSYEQYF. Here is the DNA: TGTGCCAGCAGTTTAGGGACTAGCGGTTCCTACGAGCAGTACTTC.